The present T cell receptor beta chain was sequenced within a study of T-cell memory formation after mild COVID-19 (dated by TCRdb to about 2021). Concerning the study at large: TCR sequence clusters from the two donors were found to be largely donor specific. The cohort was made up of two young adult volunteers, one female and one male, who were previously healthy. Longitudinal TCRalpha and TCRbeta repertoire sequencing tracked T-cell clones expanding and contracting after mild COVID-19 in a couple of donors.

The data were produced on an Illumina NovaSeq 6000. cDNA libraries for TCRalpha and TCRbeta were prepared by 5'RACE using constant-segment primers, with sample barcodes and unique molecular identifiers added. Trizol reagent was used to extract RNA from every sample. Library amplification was performed in two PCR steps, and a second sample barcode and Illumina TruSeq adapters were introduced in the second step. Sequencing of the libraries was done on an Illumina NovaSeq, producing 2 x 150 bp paired-end reads. Processing in the source paper ran as follows. The reads were demultiplexed and collapsed into UMI-guided consensus sequences using migec v1.2.7. Using mixcr v2.1.11, UMI consensuses were aligned to TRA and TRB V and J templates and then assembled into clonotypes. A clonotype was counted as expanded or contracted only if both edgeR and NoisET called the change significant, with noise models trained on biological replicates. edgeR calls used a false discovery rate-adjusted p below 0.01 and a log2 fold-change threshold of 1. As an exploratory analysis of dynamics, max-normalized trajectories of the 1000 most abundant clonotypes were examined by PCA with hierarchical clustering. Separately sequenced CD4+ and CD8+ repertoires were used to assign a CD4 or CD8 phenotype to each responding clone. TCRdb took the public reads, trimmed them with fastp at Q25, ran MiXCR for clone calling and kept in-frame beta chains. Every entry covers one CDR3 protein and lists the most common genes and DNA from its rows. None of the V and J calls come from the authors' own analysis; TCRdb made them. This sample has about 110,000 distinct CDR3 sequences in its table, and 12% of those were observed once. The ten largest make up about 27% of the sample.

The full study reports these points: Contracting CD4+ clones were found mainly in CM and EM memory subsets, while CD8+ clones were enriched in EMRA. SARS-CoV-2 specificity was not confirmed for the second-wave clones peaking on day 37. Only a couple of mild cases were covered by the study, and larger cohorts that include severe cases with pre-infection samples were considered necessary. From day 15 to 85, contracting clones showed balanced CD4/CD8 phenotypes, whereas a second wave of clones that expanded from day 15 to 37 leaned towards CD4+. Some responding clones were found in pre-infection memory, which suggests that pre-existing cross-reactive memory T cells took part in the SARS-CoV-2 response.

CDR1 and CDR2 are read off the germline V gene as SGDLS and YYNGEE. There are 13 amino acids in the CDR3, from cysteine to phenylalanine inclusive. The retained sequence is limited to the CDR3, 39 bases, with the frame set at the first base. V is pared back by 0 bases and J by 4 bases, with 7 bases lying between the germline termini. A remark on this clonotype: The target of this receptor is not known. No per-base quality is available; no much larger clone lies one base away.

Ficoll-Paque density gradient centrifugation was used to isolate PBMCs. Sequenced material: PBMCs or a T cell subset sorted from them (not recorded which). The source of this sequence is an adult woman who had mild COVID-19 (a few samples of this study predate the infection). The sample titles of this study are shuffled in the database, so cell type and time point are left out; the donor was told from shared clones. The chain is made from TRBV9 and TRBJ1-1; the D gene cannot be named for sure. The DNA is as follows: TGTGCCAGCAGCGTAGTAGCTAGCACTGAAGCTTTCTTT. It translates as CASSVVASTEAFF.